These 27 T cell receptor beta chains share one sample of origin, sequenced in a study of cytomegalovirus exposure and HLA in healthy donors. Assay: immunoSEQ multiplex PCR; the TCRdb copy retains only in-frame clones and omits some. The sample has tens of thousands of clones, about 94% seen once. Sequencing used PBMCs. The receptor set was obtained from a man aged 18 to 30 in good health and CMV-seropositive.

The chain is built from TRBV27 and TRBJ2-7; D is unresolved. The CDR3 consists of 12 residues. The germline V gene encodes CDR1 MNHEY and CDR2 SMNVEV (reference sequence). V was shortened by 5 bases and J by 5 bases, with 10 bases between the two germline ends. CDR3 sequence (DNA): TGTGCCAGCAGTCCAGGTCCACACGAGCAGTACTTC. Translating it yields CASSPGPHEQYF.

The chain has TRBV19 and TRBJ2-3; maybe TRBD2 (6 bases). Trimming took 3 bases from V and 1 from J, leaving 11 bases between them. The CDR3 totals 15 residues. The germline V gene has CDR1 LNHDA and CDR2 SQIVND (reference sequence). As DNA, the CDR3 is TGTGCCAGTAGTATTTGGGGGGTCGGCACAGATACGCAGTATTTT. This encodes CASSIWGVGTDTQYF.

V usage is TRBV10-1 and J usage is TRBJ2-7, with D perhaps matching TRBD1 (6 bases). V was shortened by 5 bases and J by 1 base, with 9 bases between the two germline ends. Germline V lookup: CDR1 WNHNN, CDR2 SYGVQD (reference sequence). The CDR3 extends over 13 amino acids. The CDR3 spells CASSPGTSYEQYF. The CDR3 nucleotides read TGCGCCAGCAGTCCCGGGACATCCTACGAGCAGTACTTC.

This chain connects TRBV9 to TRBJ2-3; D remains unclear. The CDR3 extends over 14 amino acids. Trimming took 4 bases from V and 1 from J, leaving 10 bases between them. Germline CDR1 and CDR2: SGDLS and YYNGEE. The CDR3 DNA reads TGTGCCAGCAGCCGGGTGTTAGGCACAGATACGCAGTATTTT. Its translation is CASSRVLGTDTQYF. The full variable domain, its missing parts supplied by reference TRBV9 and TRBJ2-3, is DSGVTQTPKHLITATGQRVTLRCSPRSGDLSVYWYQQSLDQGLQFLIQYYNGEERAKGNILERFSAQQFPDLHSELNLSSLELGDSALYFCASSRVLGTDTQYFGPGTRLTVL.

This clone was recorded a few times. The chain joins TRBV4-3 to TRBJ1-2, with 8 positions matching TRBD1. The CDR3 is made up of 15 amino acids. V lost 0 bases, J lost 3 bases, and 3 bases stayed unmatched. From germline, CDR1 is LGHNA and CDR2 YSLEER. CDR3 bases: TGCGCCAGCAGCCAAGACCCAGGGGGCGACTATGGCTACACCTTC. This gives the protein CASSQDPGGDYGYTF.

This CDR3 is CASSLGLFANEQYF. The CDR3 nucleotides read TGTGCCAGCAGCTTAGGACTATTTGCGAACGAGCAGTACTTC. This chain connects TRBV7-2 to TRBJ2-7; D might be TRBD2 (5 bases). V dropped 1 base and J dropped 5 bases, with 12 bases sitting between them. The CDR3 covers 14 residues. CDR1 is SGHTA and CDR2 is FQGNSA in the germline V gene.

The chain's CDR3 is CASRGALNYGYTF. The CDR3 nucleotides are TGTGCCAGCAGGGGCGCTCTCAACTATGGCTACACCTTC. The rearrangement uses TRBV7-9 and TRBJ1-2; D is uncertain. Trimming shortened V by 6 bases and J by 2 bases, and 10 bases separated the two germline ends. The CDR3 length is 13 residues. Germline CDR1 is SEHNR and CDR2 is FQNEAQ (reference sequence).

This chain joins TRBV7-6 and TRBJ1-2; 11 bases are shared with TRBD1. This CDR3 has 16 amino acids. The V and J ends lost 3 bases and 4 bases, in that order; junction bases with no gene match: 7. Germline V lookup: CDR1 SGHVS, CDR2 FNYEAQ. The CDR3 sequence is CASSFPGQGAVYGYTF. The CDR3 nucleotides read TGTGCCAGCAGCTTCCCCGGACAGGGGGCTGTCTATGGCTACACCTTC.

This clone was observed a single time. The CDR3 here is CASSIGQGNTEAFF. In nucleotides, the CDR3 is TGTGCCAGCAGCATTGGACAGGGGAACACTGAAGCTTTCTTT. This sequence joins TRBV7-3 and TRBJ1-1, with 8 bases lining up with TRBD1. The CDR3 length is 14 residues. The junction had 3 bases not matched to a gene; V was cut back by 5 bases and J by 1 base. Germline V CDR1 and CDR2: SGHTA, FQGTGA.

This clone appeared once. This chain connects TRBV13 to TRBJ2-3; 9 bases are shared with TRBD2. The CDR3 consists of 16 residues. With V trimmed by 5 bases and J by 2 bases, 8 bases remained unmatched. CDR1 and CDR2 (germline): PRHDT, FYEKMQ (reference sequence). Here the CDR3 reads CASSPFAGGPTDTQYF. CDR3 nucleotides: TGTGCCAGCAGCCCTTTCGCGGGGGGGCCCACAGATACGCAGTATTTT.

The chain is built from TRBV11-2 and TRBJ1-2, with 7 bases matching TRBD1. The CDR3 spans 15 residues. Germline V CDR1 and CDR2: SGHAT, FQNNGV. With 4 bases clipped from V and 2 bases from J, the junction kept 7 bases outside the gene matches. The CDR3 is CASSSPGQRNYGYTF. The CDR3 bases are TGTGCCAGCAGCTCTCCGGGACAGCGAAACTATGGCTACACCTTC.

This chain connects TRBV9 to TRBJ1-1, with a weak D call TRBD1 (6 bases). Per the germline V gene, CDR1 is SGDLS and CDR2 is YYNGEE. V was shortened by 3 bases and J by 4 bases, with 16 bases between the two germline ends. The CDR3 consists of 15 residues. CDR3 sequence: CASSAWTVGSTEAFF. The CDR3 coding sequence is TGTGCCAGCAGCGCGTGGACAGTAGGTAGCACTGAAGCTTTCTTT. The full variable domain, with the rest looked up from reference TRBV9 and TRBJ1-1, is DSGVTQTPKHLITATGQRVTLRCSPRSGDLSVYWYQQSLDQGLQFLIQYYNGEERAKGNILERFSAQQFPDLHSELNLSSLELGDSALYFCASSAWTVGSTEAFFGQGTRLTVV.

V usage is TRBV2 and J usage is TRBJ2-1; 10 bases map to TRBD1. Trimming cost V 7 bases and J 5 bases; bases outside gene matches: 5. CDR3 length equals 14 residues. CDR1 is SNHLY, CDR2 FYNNEI, per germline. The chain's CDR3 is CASMDRGGNNEQFF. In nucleotides, the CDR3 is TGTGCCAGCATGGACAGGGGGGGAAACAATGAGCAGTTCTTC. Supplemented by reference TRBV2 and TRBJ2-1, the full variable domain reads EPEVTQTPSHQVTQMGQEVILRCVPISNHLYFYWYRQILGQKVEFLVSFYNNEISEKSEIFDDQFSVERPDGSNFTLKIRSTKLEDSAMYFCASMDRGGNNEQFFGPGTRLTVL.

V gene TRBV7-2 combines with J gene TRBJ2-1, with 14 bases lining up with TRBD2. The CDR3 totals 16 residues. In germline, CDR1 is SGHTA, CDR2 FQGNSA. Losses at the gene ends were 5 bases for V and 3 bases for J; bases not matched to a gene: 3. CDR3 nucleotide sequence: TGTGCCAGCAGCCAAGGGACTAGCGGGAGCTACAATGAGCAGTTCTTC. Protein product: CASSQGTSGSYNEQFF.

V is TRBV28 and J is TRBJ1-5; TRBD1 is a possible D gene (6 bases). The CDR3 runs to 12 residues. Germline assignment: CDR1 MDHEN and CDR2 SYDVKM. Trimming removed 9 bases from V and 5 bases from J, with 11 bases in between. CDR3 DNA: TGTGCCAGTGTGGGACATGATCAGCCCCAGCATTTT. Residues: CASVGHDQPQHF.

The chain combines TRBV10-1 with TRBJ1-1, with 10 bases fitting TRBD1. The germline gives CDR1 WNHNN, CDR2 SYGVQD (reference sequence). The CDR3 contains 14 residues. V shed 5 bases and J 5 bases; nucleotides not matched to a gene: 5. In DNA form, the CDR3 reads TGCGCCAGCAGTCCGGGACAGGGGATAACTGAAGCTTTCTTT. Translation gives CASSPGQGITEAFF.

This rearrangement joins TRBV4-2 to TRBJ2-5; D uncertain. CDR3 length equals 14 residues. Germline CDR1 is LGHNA and CDR2 is YNFKEQ. V was cut by 0 bases and J by 6 bases, with 11 bases left in between. The CDR3 region has the DNA TGTGCCAGCAGCCAAGATCTTAGCCGTAAGACCCAGTACTTC. Protein product: CASSQDLSRKTQYF.

V gene TRBV7-9 combines with J gene TRBJ2-5; 9 nucleotides line up with TRBD2. V shed 8 bases and J 2 bases; nucleotides not matched to a gene: 3. The CDR3 has 13 residues. In germline, CDR1 is SEHNR, CDR2 FQNEAQ (reference sequence). As DNA, the CDR3 is TGTGCCAGCGAGCTAGCGGGGCAAGAGACCCAGTACTTC. Translating gives CASELAGQETQYF.

This rearrangement joins TRBV5-5 to TRBJ1-2; no definite D call. This CDR3 is built from 14 residues. Germline lookup yields CDR1 SGHKS and CDR2 YYEKEE (reference sequence). V was trimmed by 1 base and J by 2 bases, leaving 9 bases between them. The CDR3 DNA is TGTGCCAGCAGCTTGTATCCAGGCAACTATGGCTACACCTTC. Translating it yields CASSLYPGNYGYTF.

The rearrangement joins TRBV10-1 to TRBJ2-5, with D perhaps TRBD2 (6 bases). CDR1 is WNHNN, CDR2 SYGVQD, per germline (reference sequence). Deletions cut 8 bases from V and 1 base from J, with 23 bases between. The CDR3 runs to 17 residues. The CDR3 DNA reads TGCGCCAGCGCTGGAGGGAGAGGGAAGAATTGCCAAGAGACCCAGTACTTC. Amino acids: CASAGGRGKNCQETQYF.

This clone has just one count. The chain has TRBV27 and TRBJ1-1; D is undetermined. Germline V gene data show CDR1 as MNHEY and CDR2 as SMNVEV (reference sequence). This CDR3 has 14 residues. V lost 2 bases and J lost 6, with 13 bases in between. CDR3 region: CASSLRGEWSEAFF. Written as DNA, the CDR3 is TGTGCCAGCAGTTTACGGGGTGAGTGGTCTGAAGCTTTCTTT.

The chain employs TRBV27 and TRBJ2-3, with 9 bases lining up with TRBD1. The CDR3 is 15 amino acids. V gave up 8 bases and J gave up 5 bases; unmatched junction bases: 11. CDR1 is MNHEY, CDR2 SMNVEV, per germline (reference sequence). The CDR3 reads CASSPDRGVGDTQYF. CDR3 nucleotide sequence: TGTGCCAGCTCCCCGGACAGGGGAGTTGGAGATACGCAGTATTTT.

The chain employs TRBV6-5 and TRBJ2-1; the match to TRBD1 covers 7 bases. Trimming took 5 bases from V and 6 from J; bases not matched to a gene: 7. The CDR3 totals 14 residues. Germline V CDR1 and CDR2: MNHEY, SVGAGI. CDR3 in amino acids: CASSLDRVANEQFF. CDR3 coding DNA: TGTGCCAGCAGTCTCGACAGGGTGGCCAATGAGCAGTTCTTC.

In DNA form, the CDR3 reads TGTGCCAGCTCACCAGAGGCCTTACCTACGAACACTGAAGCTTTCTTT. Translated: CASSPEALPTNTEAFF. The chain uses TRBV18 and TRBJ1-1; D is uncertain. This CDR3 contains 16 residues. V shed 2 bases and J shed 1 base, with 14 bases lying between them. From germline, CDR1 is KGHSH and CDR2 LQKENI.

The J gene is TRBJ2-2, the V gene TRBV7-9, with TRBD2 identical over 12 bases. V gave up 9 bases and J gave up 4 bases; unmatched junction bases: 12. The CDR3 has 17 residues. The germline V gene encodes CDR1 SEHNR and CDR2 FQNEAQ (reference sequence). Written as DNA, the CDR3 is TGTGCCAGTTCGCCTGGACTAGCGGGATCAAGCACCGGGGAGCTGTTTTTT. Translating gives CASSPGLAGSSTGELFF.

The chain recombines TRBV5-5 with TRBJ1-5, with a possible D match to TRBD1 (6 bases). CDR1 is SGHKS, CDR2 YYEKEE, per germline (reference sequence). Trimming took 4 bases from V and 5 from J, leaving 13 bases between them. The CDR3 totals 14 residues. In DNA form, the CDR3 reads TGTGCCAGCAGCCCAGGAGGGGGGGATCAGCCCCAGCATTTT. Its protein is CASSPGGGDQPQHF.

The V call is TRBV6-5, the J call TRBJ1-2, with a possible D match to TRBD1 (6 bases). CDR3 length: 15 residues. CDR1 and CDR2 from the germline V gene are MNHEY and SVGAGI. V was cut by 6 bases and J by 3 bases, with 17 bases left in between. The CDR3 nucleotides are TGTGCCAGCAGAGGGAGGGGGGCGCTGGACTATGGCTACACCTTC. Amino acid sequence: CASRGRGALDYGYTF.